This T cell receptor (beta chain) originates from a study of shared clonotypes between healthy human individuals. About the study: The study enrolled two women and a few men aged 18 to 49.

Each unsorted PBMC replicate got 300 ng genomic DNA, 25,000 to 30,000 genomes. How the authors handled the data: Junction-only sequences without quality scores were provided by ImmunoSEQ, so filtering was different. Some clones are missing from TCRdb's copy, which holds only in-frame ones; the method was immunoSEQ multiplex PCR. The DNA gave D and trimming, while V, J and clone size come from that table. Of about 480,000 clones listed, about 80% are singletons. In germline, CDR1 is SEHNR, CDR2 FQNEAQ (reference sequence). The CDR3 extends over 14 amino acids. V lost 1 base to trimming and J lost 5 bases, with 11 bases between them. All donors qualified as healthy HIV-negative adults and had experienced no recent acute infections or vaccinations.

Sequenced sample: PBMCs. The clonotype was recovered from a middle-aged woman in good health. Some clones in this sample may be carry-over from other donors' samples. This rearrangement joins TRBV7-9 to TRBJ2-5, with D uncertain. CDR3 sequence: CASSLGLPGETQYF. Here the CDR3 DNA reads TGTGCCAGCAGCTTAGGCCTCCCTGGGGAGACCCAGTACTTC.